Each of the 19 T cell receptor beta chains below was sequenced from the same sample in a study of CD8 T cells in Susac syndrome (dated by TCRdb to 2018 to 2020). Library preparation used the immunoSEQ multiplex PCR assay. RNA was extracted with the RNeasy kit and roughly 0.45 to 1 ug was reverse transcribed using random hexamers. TCRdb reprocessed the public reads (quality trimming at Q25 with fastp, clone calling with MiXCR) and kept in-frame beta chains. Each record represents a unique CDR3 protein, reported with the most common genes and DNA among its rows. This sample gives 65,000 to 95,000 distinct CDR3 sequences in total; over 85% of them show up just once. In total, the top ten clones hold about 0.94% of the sample. The sequencing sample was made of CD8+ T cells from PBMCs. These receptors all stem from a human donor with Susac syndrome.

V is TRBV29-1 and J is TRBJ2-1; a possible D gene is TRBD2 (7 bases). The CDR3 has 14 amino acids. The ends were cut back, 6 bases at V and 5 bases at J, with 17 bases in the middle. Germline CDR1 reads SQVTM; CDR2 reads ANQGSEA. Written as DNA, the CDR3 is TGCAGCGTGGGGGGGACATCGCACCACAATGAGCAGTTCTTC. Its translation is CSVGGTSHHNEQFF.

This clonotype has just one count. The rearrangement links TRBV14 to TRBJ2-5; TRBD1 matches at 9 bases. This CDR3 has 16 amino acids. The V gene end was trimmed by 0 bases and the J gene end by 4 bases; junction bases not matched to a gene: 6. The V gene's germline CDR1 is SGHDN and CDR2 FVKESK. CDR3 DNA: TGTGCCAGCAGCCAAGATTTGACAGGGGGAACAGAGACCCAGTACTTC. This codes for CASSQDLTGGTETQYF.

This chain uses TRBV4-1 with TRBJ2-1, with TRBD2 identical over 8 bases. The junction had 5 bases not matched to a gene; V was cut back by 1 base and J by 6 bases. The germline CDR1 and CDR2 sequences are MGHRA and YSYEKL. The CDR3 is made up of 15 amino acids. Here the CDR3 DNA reads TGCGCCAGCAGCCAAGTTCCGGGAGGGGGCAATGAGCAGTTCTTC. This gives the protein CASSQVPGGGNEQFF.

The chain recombines TRBV10-3 with TRBJ1-3; D gene uncertain. Germline values: CDR1 ENHRY, CDR2 SYGVKD. The CDR3 loop spans 14 amino acids. Trimming left V 4 bases short and J 3 bases short, with 10 bases between. Written as DNA, the CDR3 is TGTGCCATCAGTGCAGCCGATCTTGGAAACACCATATATTTT. It specifies CAISAADLGNTIYF.

The V call is TRBV18, the J call TRBJ2-1; 7 bases align to TRBD2. CDR3 length: 15 amino acids. Germline CDR1 and CDR2: KGHSH and LQKENI. Losses at the gene ends were 3 bases for V and 8 bases for J; bases not matched to a gene: 10. CDR3: CASSPASGLVDEQFF. Written as DNA, the CDR3 is TGTGCCAGCTCACCGGCTAGCGGTTTGGTTGATGAGCAGTTCTTC.

This rearrangement joins TRBV6-2 or TRBV6-3 to TRBJ2-7; D may be TRBD1 (6 bases). The ends were cut back, 6 bases at V and 2 bases at J, with 20 bases in the middle. Germline values: CDR1 MNHEY, CDR2 SVGEGT. This CDR3 is built from 16 residues. CDR3 nucleotide sequence: TGTGCCAGCAGCTACCCAACAGGGAACCCCGCCTACGAGCAGTACTTC. This sequence encodes CASSYPTGNPAYEQYF.

This chain connects TRBV24-1 to TRBJ2-7, with 7 bases matching TRBD2. J gave up 0 bases and V 7 bases, and 5 bases lay outside the gene matches. CDR3 length equals 14 residues. Per the germline V gene, CDR1 is KGHDR and CDR2 is SFDVKD. The CDR3 DNA reads as TGTGCCACCAGCCCTAGCGGCTACTCCTACGAGCAGTACTTC. Encoded protein: CATSPSGYSYEQYF.

The chain joins TRBV20-1 to TRBJ2-1, with D unclear. The CDR3 loop spans 15 amino acids. V dropped 4 bases and J dropped 2 bases, with 15 bases sitting between them. Germline V lookup: CDR1 DFQATT, CDR2 SNEGSKA (reference sequence). In DNA, the CDR3 is TGCAGTGCTAAGGTCTGGGAAGAGGCCTACAATGAGCAGTTCTTC. Its protein is CSAKVWEEAYNEQFF.

The rearrangement joins TRBV29-1 to TRBJ1-2; D gene unclear. The germline V and J ends were trimmed by 5 bases and 0 bases, with 10 bases remaining between them. Germline loops: CDR1 SQVTM, CDR2 ANQGSEA. This CDR3 is built from 13 residues. CDR3 in DNA: TGCAGCGTTCCGGAGTCCTCTAACTATGGCTACACCTTC. This encodes CSVPESSNYGYTF. Full variable domain (remainder filled in from reference TRBV29-1 and TRBJ1-2): SAVISQKPSRDICQRGTSLTIQCQVDSQVTMMFWYRQQPGQSLTLIATANQGSEATYESGFVIDKFPISRPNLTFSTLTVSNMSPEDSSIYLCSVPESSNYGYTFGSGTRLTVV.

The chain employs TRBV29-1 and TRBJ2-1, with D unresolved. CDR3 length: 15 residues. V lost 0 bases and J lost 0, with 9 bases in between. Germline CDR1 reads SQVTM; CDR2 reads ANQGSEA. The CDR3, as DNA: TGCAGCGTTGAAGATGCGGCGAGCTCCTACAATGAGCAGTTCTTC. Translation gives CSVEDAASSYNEQFF.

The V gene is TRBV5-6, the J gene TRBJ1-4, with TRBD1 as a possible D gene (6 bases). The germline CDR1 and CDR2 sequences are SGHDT and YYEEEE. CDR3 length: 14 amino acids. V was pared by 4 bases and J by 6 bases, with 13 bases between. CDR3 nucleotide sequence: TGTGCCAGCAGCCTACAGGGAATCGATGAAAAACTGTTTTTT. Translating it yields CASSLQGIDEKLFF.

The chain joins TRBV25-1 to TRBJ2-5; no reliable D call. Per the germline V gene, CDR1 is MGHDK and CDR2 is SYGVNS. V lost 0 bases and J 5 bases, leaving 10 bases between the germline ends. The CDR3 is 14 amino acids. As DNA, the CDR3 is TGTGCCAGCAGTGAATATGAGGCGCGGGAGACCCAGTACTTC. Translation gives CASSEYEARETQYF. Filled out from reference TRBV25-1 and TRBJ2-5, the complete variable domain reads EADIYQTPRYLVIGTGKKITLECSQTMGHDKMYWYQQDPGMELHLIHYSYGVNSTEKGDLSSESTVSRIRTEHFPLTLESARPSHTSQYLCASSEYEARETQYFGPGTRLLVL.

The chain combines TRBV14 with TRBJ1-4; D is undetermined. Trimming left V 2 bases short and J 8 bases short, with 9 bases between. The CDR3 contains 13 residues. Germline loops: CDR1 SGHDN, CDR2 FVKESK. This chain's CDR3 is CASSQNPYEKLFF. CDR3 nucleotide sequence: TGTGCCAGCAGCCAAAATCCGTACGAAAAACTGTTTTTT.

The chain is built from TRBV3-1 and TRBJ2-2, with a weak D call TRBD2 (5 bases). The CDR3 has 16 amino acids. Germline V CDR1 and CDR2: LGHDT, YNNKEL (reference sequence). Deletions cut 0 bases from V and 1 base from J, with 9 bases between. The DNA for the CDR3 is TGTGCCAGCAGCCAAGAGGAGGAGAGGAACACCGGGGAGCTGTTTTTT. It translates to CASSQEEERNTGELFF.

The rearrangement joins TRBV28 to TRBJ1-1; no reliable D call. Trimming left V 11 bases short and J 0 bases short, with 10 bases between. Germline V gives CDR1 MDHEN, CDR2 SYDVKM. The CDR3 has 12 residues. This CDR3 reads CALTGMNTEAFF. The CDR3 bases are TGTGCCTTGACTGGCATGAACACTGAAGCTTTCTTT.

This sequence joins TRBV6-5 and TRBJ1-1; D is unresolved. Germline V gene lookup returns CDR1 MNHEY and CDR2 SVGAGI. This CDR3 has 12 amino acids. Trimming stripped 0 bases from V and 7 bases from J, with 6 bases between. The CDR3 DNA reads as TGTGCCAGCAGTTACTCGTGGGGTGAAGCTTTCTTT. Protein: CASSYSWGEAFF.

The chain couples TRBV5-1 to TRBJ2-1, with 7 bases fitting TRBD2. Losses at the gene ends were 0 bases for V and 3 bases for J; bases not matched to a gene: 3. This CDR3 comprises 15 residues. Germline V gives CDR1 SGHRS, CDR2 YFSETQ. The CDR3 bases are TGCGCCAGCAGCTTGGAAGCGGGGCTCTACAATGAGCAGTTCTTC. This codes for CASSLEAGLYNEQFF.

The J gene is TRBJ2-3, the V gene TRBV3-1; 11 bases are shared with TRBD2. Germline CDR1 LGHDT, CDR2 YNNKEL (reference sequence). The V segment lost 4 bases and the J segment 2 bases; nucleotides outside the gene matches: 2. The CDR3 is 15 residues long. The CDR3 DNA reads TGTGCCAGCAGCCCGACTAGCGGGGTCACAGATACGCAGTATTTT. This sequence encodes CASSPTSGVTDTQYF.

This clonotype is categorized as medium-sized. This chain joins TRBV5-4 and TRBJ2-7, with TRBD2 identical over 8 bases. V was pared by 4 bases and J by 1 base, with 7 bases of the junction left unmatched. Germline values: CDR1 SGHNT, CDR2 YYREEE (reference sequence). The CDR3 runs 15 residues. Here the CDR3 DNA reads TGTGCCAGCAGCCTCGAGCGGGAGTGGTCCTACGAGCAGTACTTC. Translating it yields CASSLEREWSYEQYF. The variable domain in full, with the rest retrieved from reference TRBV5-4 and TRBJ2-7, is ETGVTQSPTHLIKTRGQQVTLRCSSQSGHNTVSWYQQALGQGPQFIFQYYREEENGRGNFPPRFSGLQFPNYSSELNVNALELDDSALYLCASSLEREWSYEQYFGPGTRLTVT.